The clone carrying this T cell receptor beta chain was recorded at least ten times. This entry belongs to a study of T cell repertoires in cytomegalovirus infection. TCRdb reprocessed the reads with MiXCR, giving one entry per CDR3 protein. The sample has 150,000 to 190,000 distinct CDR3 sequences; 20% to 30% are singletons. V shed 7 bases and J 2 bases; nucleotides not matched to a gene: 8. The CDR3 sequence is 15 residues long. Per germline, CDR1 SQVTM and CDR2 ANQGSEA. V usage is TRBV29-1 and J usage is TRBJ2-1; 10 bases are a match to TRBD2. The sample consisted of PBMCs. The clonotype was recovered from a human donor in good health (CMV status not recorded). Some clones in this sample may be carry-over from other donors' samples. CDR3 in amino acids: CSAKGLAETYNEQFF. Written as DNA, the CDR3 is TGCAGCGCCAAAGGACTAGCGGAGACCTACAATGAGCAGTTCTTC.